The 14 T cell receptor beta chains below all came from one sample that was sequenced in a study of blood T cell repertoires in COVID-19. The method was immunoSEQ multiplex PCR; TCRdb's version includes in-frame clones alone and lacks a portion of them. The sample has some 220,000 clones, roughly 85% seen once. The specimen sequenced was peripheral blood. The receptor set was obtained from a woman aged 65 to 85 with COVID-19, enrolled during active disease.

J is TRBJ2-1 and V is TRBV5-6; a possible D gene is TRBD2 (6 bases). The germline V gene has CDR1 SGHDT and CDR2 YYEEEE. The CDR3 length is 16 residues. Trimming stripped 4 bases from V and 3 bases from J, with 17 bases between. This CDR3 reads CASSPFGTPFYNEQFF. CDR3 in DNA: TGTGCCAGCAGCCCCTTTGGGACTCCCTTCTACAATGAGCAGTTCTTC. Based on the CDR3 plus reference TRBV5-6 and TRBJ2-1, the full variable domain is DAGVTQSPTHLIKTRGQQVTLRCSPKSGHDTVSWYQQALGQGPQFIFQYYEEEERQRGNFPDRFSGHQFPNYSSELNVNALLLGDSALYLCASSPFGTPFYNEQFFGPGTRLTVL.

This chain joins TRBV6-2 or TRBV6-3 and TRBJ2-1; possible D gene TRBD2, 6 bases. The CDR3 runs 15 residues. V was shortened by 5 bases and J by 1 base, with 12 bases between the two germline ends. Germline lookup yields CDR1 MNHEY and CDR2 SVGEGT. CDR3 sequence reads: CASSLLANSYNEQFF. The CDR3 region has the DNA TGTGCCAGCAGTCTACTAGCTAATTCCTACAATGAGCAGTTCTTC.

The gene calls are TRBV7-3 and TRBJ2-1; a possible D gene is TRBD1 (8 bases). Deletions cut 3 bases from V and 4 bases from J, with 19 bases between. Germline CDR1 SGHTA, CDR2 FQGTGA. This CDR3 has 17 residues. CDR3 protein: CASSFGGGGQVYNEQFF. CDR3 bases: TGTGCCAGCAGCTTTGGGGGAGGGGGACAGGTATACAATGAGCAGTTCTTC.

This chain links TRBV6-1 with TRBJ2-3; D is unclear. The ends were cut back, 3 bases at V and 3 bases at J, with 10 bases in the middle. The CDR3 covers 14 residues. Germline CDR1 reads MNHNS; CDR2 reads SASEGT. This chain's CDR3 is CASSDQLLTDTQYF. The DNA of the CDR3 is TGTGCCAGCAGTGATCAACTATTAACAGATACGCAGTATTTT.

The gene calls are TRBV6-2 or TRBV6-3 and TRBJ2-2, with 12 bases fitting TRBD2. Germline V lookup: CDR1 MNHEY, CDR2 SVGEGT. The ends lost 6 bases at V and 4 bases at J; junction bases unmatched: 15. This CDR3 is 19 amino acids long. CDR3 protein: CASSFDKTSGRIFTGELFF. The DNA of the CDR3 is TGTGCCAGCAGCTTCGATAAAACTAGCGGGAGGATATTCACCGGGGAGCTGTTTTTT.

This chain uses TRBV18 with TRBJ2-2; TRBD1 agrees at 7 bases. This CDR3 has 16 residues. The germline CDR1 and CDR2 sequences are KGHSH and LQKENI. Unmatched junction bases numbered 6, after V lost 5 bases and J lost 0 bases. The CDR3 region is CASSTRQGSNTGELFF. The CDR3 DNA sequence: TGTGCCAGCTCAACCCGACAGGGCTCGAACACCGGGGAGCTGTTTTTT.

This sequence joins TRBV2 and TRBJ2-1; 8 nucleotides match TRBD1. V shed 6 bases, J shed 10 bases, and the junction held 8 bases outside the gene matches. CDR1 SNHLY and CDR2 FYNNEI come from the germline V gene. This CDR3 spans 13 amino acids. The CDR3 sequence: CASRADRANEQFF. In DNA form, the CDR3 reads TGTGCCAGCAGAGCGGACAGGGCCAACGAGCAGTTCTTC.

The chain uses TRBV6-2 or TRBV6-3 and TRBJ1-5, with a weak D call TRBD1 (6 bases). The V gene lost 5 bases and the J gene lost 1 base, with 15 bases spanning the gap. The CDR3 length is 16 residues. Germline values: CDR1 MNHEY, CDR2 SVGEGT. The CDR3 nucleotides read TGTGCCAGCAGTAAAGGGACATCCCTAAGCAATCAGCCCCAGCATTTT. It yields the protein CASSKGTSLSNQPQHF.

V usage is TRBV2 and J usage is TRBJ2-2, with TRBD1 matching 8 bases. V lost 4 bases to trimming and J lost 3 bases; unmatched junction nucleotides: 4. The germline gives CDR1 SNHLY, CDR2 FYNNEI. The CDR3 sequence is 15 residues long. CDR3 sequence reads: CASSVVQGDTGELFF. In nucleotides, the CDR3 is TGTGCCAGCAGTGTAGTACAGGGGGACACCGGGGAGCTGTTTTTT.

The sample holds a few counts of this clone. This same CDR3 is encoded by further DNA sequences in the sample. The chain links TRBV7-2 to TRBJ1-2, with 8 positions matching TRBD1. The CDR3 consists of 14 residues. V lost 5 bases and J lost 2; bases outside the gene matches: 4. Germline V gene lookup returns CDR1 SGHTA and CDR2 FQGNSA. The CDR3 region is CASSPGQGNYGYTF. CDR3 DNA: TGTGCCAGCAGCCCCGGACAGGGAAACTATGGCTACACCTTC.

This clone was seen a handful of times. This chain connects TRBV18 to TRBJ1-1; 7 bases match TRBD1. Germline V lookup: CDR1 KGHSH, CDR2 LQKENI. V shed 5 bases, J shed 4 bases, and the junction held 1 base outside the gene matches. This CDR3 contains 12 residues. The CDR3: CASSTGVTEAFF. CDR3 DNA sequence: TGTGCCAGCTCAACAGGGGTCACTGAAGCTTTCTTT.

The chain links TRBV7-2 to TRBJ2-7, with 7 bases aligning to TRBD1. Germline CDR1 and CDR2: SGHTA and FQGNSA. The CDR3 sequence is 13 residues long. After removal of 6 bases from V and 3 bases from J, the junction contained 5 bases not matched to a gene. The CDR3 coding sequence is TGTGCCAGCAGTTTCGGACAGGTCTACGAGCAGTACTTC. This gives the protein CASSFGQVYEQYF.

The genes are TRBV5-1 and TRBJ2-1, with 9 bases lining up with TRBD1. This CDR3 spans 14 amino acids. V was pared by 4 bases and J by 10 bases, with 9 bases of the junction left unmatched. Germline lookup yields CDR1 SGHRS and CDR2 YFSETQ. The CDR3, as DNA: TGCGCCAGCAGCCCTGGACAGGGGACAGGGGAGCAGTTCTTC. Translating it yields CASSPGQGTGEQFF.

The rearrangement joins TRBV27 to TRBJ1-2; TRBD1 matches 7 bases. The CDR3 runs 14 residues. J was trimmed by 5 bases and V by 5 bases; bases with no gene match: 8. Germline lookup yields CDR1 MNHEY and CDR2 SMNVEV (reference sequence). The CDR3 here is CASSPLGTAYGYTF. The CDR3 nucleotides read TGTGCCAGCAGTCCCTTGGGGACAGCGTATGGCTACACCTTC.